The sequence of this TCR beta chain was determined in a study of cytomegalovirus exposure and HLA in healthy donors. Study-wide context: HLA-typed donors were the source of about 85 million unique TCRs, which an early data release held. Study conclusions and caveats: Later analysis identified a missense DCLRE1C variant that was linked to TCR beta V- and J-gene trimming. Presence/absence analyses treated sequencing depth as roughly uniform across donors. In a later analysis, productive TCRs from donors in an Asian-associated ancestry cluster reportedly carried fewer N-insertions than the cohort mean.

This clone was observed a few times. No antigen is known for it. The V end lost 0 bases, the J end lost 0 bases, and 9 bases lay between the germline ends. Germline V gives CDR1 SGHDT, CDR2 YYEEEE. The CDR3 consists of 16 residues. The study ran its PCR with 60 Vbeta and 13 Jbeta primers. The protocol was immunoSEQ multiplex PCR, while the TCRdb copy is restricted to in-frame clones and leaves out a portion. The sample consists of more than 100,000 clones, roughly 80% of them appearing once. Sample: PBMCs. V and J are TRBV5-6 and TRBJ2-2; D is possibly TRBD1 (5 bases). The clonotype was recovered from a woman in her thirties or forties in good health and CMV-seropositive. The CDR3 region is CASSLGRTTNTGELFF. As DNA, the CDR3 is TGTGCCAGCAGCTTGGGGCGGACAACGAACACCGGGGAGCTGTTTTTT.